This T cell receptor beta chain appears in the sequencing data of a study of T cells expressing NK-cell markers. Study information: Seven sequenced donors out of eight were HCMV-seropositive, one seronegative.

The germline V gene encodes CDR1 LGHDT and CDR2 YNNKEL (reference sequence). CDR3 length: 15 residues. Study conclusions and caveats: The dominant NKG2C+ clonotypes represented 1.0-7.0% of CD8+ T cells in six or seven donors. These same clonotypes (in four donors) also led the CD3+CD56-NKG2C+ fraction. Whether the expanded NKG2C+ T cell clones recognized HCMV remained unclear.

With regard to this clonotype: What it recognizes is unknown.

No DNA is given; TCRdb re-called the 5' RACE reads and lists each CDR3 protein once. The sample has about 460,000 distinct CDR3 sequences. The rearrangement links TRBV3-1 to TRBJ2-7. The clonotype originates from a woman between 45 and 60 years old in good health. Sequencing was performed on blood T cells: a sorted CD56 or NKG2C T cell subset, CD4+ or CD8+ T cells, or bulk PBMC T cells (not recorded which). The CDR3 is CASSQVEVNSYEQYF.